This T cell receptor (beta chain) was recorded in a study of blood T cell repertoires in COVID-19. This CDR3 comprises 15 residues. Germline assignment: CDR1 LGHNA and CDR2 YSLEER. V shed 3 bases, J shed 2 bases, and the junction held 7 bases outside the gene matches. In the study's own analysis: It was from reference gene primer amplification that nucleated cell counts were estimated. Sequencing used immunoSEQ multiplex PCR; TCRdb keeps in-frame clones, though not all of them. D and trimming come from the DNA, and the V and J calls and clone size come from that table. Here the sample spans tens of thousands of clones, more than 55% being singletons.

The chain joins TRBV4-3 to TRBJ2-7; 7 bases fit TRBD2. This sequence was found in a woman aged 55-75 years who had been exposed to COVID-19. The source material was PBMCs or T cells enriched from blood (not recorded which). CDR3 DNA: TGCGCCAGCAGCCAGGTAGCGGGTAGGGCCTACGAGCAGTACTTC. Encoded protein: CASSQVAGRAYEQYF.